The rows below give T cell receptor beta chains drawn from one sample of a study of cytomegalovirus exposure and HLA in healthy donors. The assay was immunoSEQ multiplex PCR, and TCRdb's table has in-frame clones only and misses some. This table has around 37,000 clones, approximately 86% appearing once. The specimen was PBMCs. The receptors derive from a woman under 30 in good health and CMV-seropositive. The CDR3 runs from the conserved cysteine through the conserved F or W. The order of the fields is J gene, V gene, D gene, clone size, CDR3 DNA, CDR3 protein. A D gene is named only where the DNA matches it firmly. Clone size appears in some rows only: once, few, many, or a class for an expanded clone.

>TRBJ2-1|TRBV19|TRBD2|once
TGTGCCAGTACCCCCCCGGGGGGGCTTTACAATGAGCAGTTCTTC
CASTPPGGLYNEQFF
>TRBJ1-5|TRBV28|TRBD1|NA
TGTGCCAGCAGCCCTTGGACAGGGTTGGGGGGTCAGCCCCAGCATTTT
CASSPWTGLGGQPQHF
>TRBJ2-5|TRBV9|TRBD2|NA
TGTGCCAGCAGCGGAGGGACTAGCGGAATTAAAGAGACCCAGTACTTC
CASSGGTSGIKETQYF
>TRBJ2-3|TRBV21-1|NA|NA
TGTGCCAGCAGTGTAGCGGGATGCACAGATACGCAGTATTTT
CASSVAGCTDTQYF
>TRBJ2-1|TRBV7-2|TRBD2|NA
TGTGCCAGCAGCTTAGTGGGAATGGCGGGAGGTCGCAATGAGCAGTTCTTC
CASSLVGMAGGRNEQFF
>TRBJ2-7|TRBV7-2|NA|NA
TGTGCCAGCAGCCTCAGCCAAACTTACAGCTCCTACGAGCAGTACTTC
CASSLSQTYSSYEQYF
>TRBJ2-7|TRBV11-2|TRBD2|NA
TGTGCCAGCAGCCGGACGGGGGGCGAGCAGTACTTC
CASSRTGGEQYF
>TRBJ2-7|TRBV5-5|TRBD1|NA
TGTGCCAGCAGCCCGACAGGGAGCTACGAGCAGTACTTC
CASSPTGSYEQYF
>TRBJ2-7|TRBV28|TRBD1|NA
TGTGCCAGCAGGAGGGGGCGGCACTACGAGCAGTACTTC
CASRRGRHYEQYF
>TRBJ1-2|TRBV27|TRBD1|few
TGTGCCAGCAGTTTTACGCAGGGGGCTACTGGAGGCGGCTACACCTTC
CASSFTQGATGGGYTF
>TRBJ2-7|TRBV15|TRBD1|NA
TGTGCCACCAGCAAACAGGGGGCCTACGAGCAGTACTTC
CATSKQGAYEQYF
>TRBJ2-7|TRBV6-5|NA|NA
TGTGCCAGCAGCCGTATAGGGGGCGAGCAGTACTTC
CASSRIGGEQYF
>TRBJ2-7|TRBV18|TRBD1|NA
TGTGCCAGCTCAGCCGGACAGGGCTACGAGCAGTACTTC
CASSAGQGYEQYF
>TRBJ2-1|TRBV5-4|TRBD1|NA
TGTGCCAGCACCCTAAGTCTCGACAGGGACAATGAGCAGTTCTTC
CASTLSLDRDNEQFF
>TRBJ2-1|TRBV30|NA|NA
TGTGCCTGGCATCGGGGGACTCCATACAATGAGCAGTTCTTC
CAWHRGTPYNEQFF
>TRBJ2-3|TRBV5-4|TRBD2|NA
TGTGCCAGCAGCTTAGGGCTAGCGGGGGCCTTAGGTACGCAGTATTTT
CASSLGLAGALGTQYF
>TRBJ2-1|TRBV29-1|TRBD1|NA
TGCAGCGTGTCGGGACAGGGCGTGCCTTCCGGTGAGCAGTTCTTC
CSVSGQGVPSGEQFF
>TRBJ2-7|TRBV4-2|TRBD2|NA
TGTGCCAGCGGAGGACTAGAGGCCTACGAGCAGTACTTC
CASGGLEAYEQYF
>TRBJ2-1|TRBV18|NA|NA
TGTGCCAGCTCATCCACAGGGAATGAGCAGTTCTTC
CASSSTGNEQFF
>TRBJ2-7|TRBV6-5|TRBD1|NA
TGTGCCAGCAGTTACGGACAGGGGGTTTCCTACGAGCAGTACTTC
CASSYGQGVSYEQYF
>TRBJ2-1|TRBV25-1|NA|NA
TGTGCCAGCAGTGACGCTAGGGTCGGGAGCGGTAATGAGCAGTTCTTC
CASSDARVGSGNEQFF
>TRBJ2-5|TRBV12-5|TRBD2|NA
TGTGCTAGTGGTCTTCGGGGGGCCCAGTACTTC
CASGLRGAQYF
>TRBJ1-2|TRBV19|NA|NA
TGTGCCAGTAGTCCAGGACAGCGTTCTAACTATGGCTACACCTTC
CASSPGQRSNYGYTF